The following is a T cell receptor (beta chain) sequence with its context. TCRdb reassembled clones from the PCR reads with MiXCR. Of about 12,000 clones listed, approximately 30% are singletons. Trimming stripped 8 bases from V and 10 bases from J, with 18 bases between. This CDR3 has 13 amino acids. Germline CDR1 and CDR2: LNHDA and SQIVND (reference sequence). This sample stems from a study of metastatic and nonmetastatic thyroid tumors. Until they underwent thyroid surgery, no patient had received any treatment. The chain carries TRBV19 and TRBJ1-5; weak D call: TRBD1 (5 bases). Sequenced material: adjacent normal tissue. The sequence came from a male donor with papillary thyroid cancer or a benign thyroid nodule (not recorded which). Some clones in this sample may be carry-over from other donors' samples. The CDR3, as DNA: TGTGCCAGTGGGGGGGGTGGGCCCCGACCCCAGCATTTT. Amino acids: CASGGGGPRPQHF. The full variable domain, in which reference TRBV19 and TRBJ1-5 provide the parts outside the CDR3, is DGGITQSPKYLFRKEGQNVTLSCEQNLNHDAMYWYRQDPGQGLRLIYYSQIVNDFQKGDIAEGYSVSREKKESFPLTVTSAQKNPTAFYLCASGGGGPRPQHFGDGTRLSIL.